The rows below give T cell receptor beta chains drawn from one sample of a study of T cell responses to AZD1222 COVID-19 vaccine. Sequencing was performed with immunoSEQ multiplex PCR; in TCRdb, only in-frame clones are kept and a portion is missing. The data hold roughly 200,000 clones, with more than 85% observed a single time. Sequencing used peripheral blood, obtained 28 days after the second AZD1222 dose. The receptor source for this set is an adult who received the AZD1222 COVID-19 vaccine. The CDR3 runs from the conserved cysteine through the conserved F or W. A D gene is named only where the DNA matches it firmly. Not all rows give a size; the values are once, few, many and, for expanded clones, a class.

v_gene: TRBV7-2; j_gene: TRBJ2-5; abundance: -; d_gene: TRBD2; CDR3aa: CASSVGRGGKTQYF; CDR3nt: TGTGCCAGCAGCGTGGGACGGGGAGGGAAGACCCAGTACTTC
v_gene: TRBV4-2; j_gene: TRBJ1-4; abundance: -; d_gene: -; CDR3aa: CASSQDYGEKLFF; CDR3nt: TGTGCCAGCAGCCAAGATTACGGCGAAAAACTGTTTTTT
v_gene: TRBV18; j_gene: TRBJ2-7; abundance: -; d_gene: -; CDR3aa: CASSPSTGNFYEQYF; CDR3nt: TGTGCCAGCTCACCATCCACGGGGAATTTTTACGAGCAGTACTTC
v_gene: TRBV19; j_gene: TRBJ1-5; abundance: -; d_gene: TRBD1; CDR3aa: CASSTDREQPQHF; CDR3nt: TGTGCCAGTAGCACCGACAGGGAACAGCCCCAGCATTTT
v_gene: TRBV5-1; j_gene: TRBJ2-3; abundance: -; d_gene: -; CDR3aa: CASSLGQVKDTQYF; CDR3nt: TGCGCCAGCAGCTTGGGACAGGTTAAAGATACGCAGTATTTT
v_gene: TRBV12-3/TRBV12-4; j_gene: TRBJ2-7; abundance: -; d_gene: -; CDR3aa: CASSVDRPREQYF; CDR3nt: TGTGCCAGCAGCGTGGACAGACCGAGGGAGCAGTACTTC
v_gene: TRBV18; j_gene: TRBJ1-4; abundance: -; d_gene: TRBD1; CDR3aa: CASSPPGQRNEKLFF; CDR3nt: TGTGCCAGCTCTCCGCCGGGACAGAGAAATGAAAAACTGTTTTTT
v_gene: TRBV12-3/TRBV12-4; j_gene: TRBJ2-1; abundance: -; d_gene: -; CDR3aa: CASSREEQFF; CDR3nt: TGTGCCAGCAGTAGGGAGGAGCAGTTCTTC
v_gene: TRBV19; j_gene: TRBJ2-1; abundance: -; d_gene: TRBD1; CDR3aa: CASSTGQGNEQFF; CDR3nt: TGTGCCAGTAGTACCGGACAGGGTAATGAGCAGTTCTTC
v_gene: TRBV18; j_gene: TRBJ2-7; abundance: -; d_gene: -; CDR3aa: CASSPDFQQYF; CDR3nt: TGTGCCAGCTCACCGGATTTCCAGCAGTACTTC
v_gene: TRBV6-5; j_gene: TRBJ2-5; abundance: once; d_gene: TRBD2; CDR3aa: CASSNGLAGEETQYF; CDR3nt: TGTGCCAGCAGTAACGGACTAGCGGGGGAAGAGACCCAGTACTTC
v_gene: TRBV27; j_gene: TRBJ1-3; abundance: -; d_gene: -; CDR3aa: CASSLSGHNSGNTIYF; CDR3nt: TGTGCCAGCAGTTTATCGGGACACAACTCTGGAAACACCATATATTTT
v_gene: TRBV6-5; j_gene: TRBJ1-1; abundance: -; d_gene: TRBD1; CDR3aa: CASSRQGGTEAFF; CDR3nt: TGTGCCAGCAGTAGACAGGGTGGAACTGAAGCTTTCTTT
v_gene: TRBV18; j_gene: TRBJ2-5; abundance: -; d_gene: -; CDR3aa: CASSIGQQETQYF; CDR3nt: TGTGCCAGCTCAATCGGACAGCAAGAGACCCAGTACTTC
v_gene: TRBV5-1; j_gene: TRBJ1-4; abundance: -; d_gene: -; CDR3aa: CASSLVATNEKLFF; CDR3nt: TGCGCCAGCAGCTTGGTTGCAACTAATGAAAAACTGTTTTTT
v_gene: TRBV5-5; j_gene: TRBJ1-1; abundance: -; d_gene: -; CDR3aa: CASSGVAGAEAFF; CDR3nt: TGTGCCAGCAGCGGCGTGGCGGGAGCTGAAGCTTTCTTT
v_gene: TRBV7-9; j_gene: TRBJ1-2; abundance: -; d_gene: -; CDR3aa: CASSLGSINYGYTF; CDR3nt: TGTGCCAGCAGCTTGGGAAGCATTAACTATGGCTACACCTTC
v_gene: TRBV7-9; j_gene: TRBJ1-1; abundance: -; d_gene: -; CDR3aa: CASSLAVDSGEAFF; CDR3nt: TGTGCCAGCAGCTTAGCCGTGGATTCCGGTGAAGCTTTCTTT
v_gene: TRBV12-3/TRBV12-4; j_gene: TRBJ1-5; abundance: -; d_gene: TRBD1; CDR3aa: CASRRQGSQPQHF; CDR3nt: TGTGCCAGCAGACGACAGGGGAGCCAGCCCCAGCATTTT
v_gene: TRBV10-3; j_gene: TRBJ1-5; abundance: -; d_gene: -; CDR3aa: CAISESMKGGNQPQHF; CDR3nt: TGTGCCATCAGTGAGTCTATGAAGGGAGGCAATCAGCCCCAGCATTTT
v_gene: TRBV7-9; j_gene: TRBJ2-3; abundance: -; d_gene: TRBD2; CDR3aa: CASSRPLAGGPNTDTQYF; CDR3nt: TGTGCCAGCAGCCGTCCGCTAGCGGGGGGGCCAAACACAGATACGCAGTATTTT
v_gene: TRBV9; j_gene: TRBJ2-5; abundance: -; d_gene: -; CDR3aa: CASSAGGFEETQYF; CDR3nt: TGTGCCAGCAGCGCTGGGGGATTTGAAGAGACCCAGTACTTC
v_gene: TRBV9; j_gene: TRBJ1-3; abundance: few; d_gene: TRBD1; CDR3aa: CASSLRGPGNTIYF; CDR3nt: TGTGCCAGCAGCCTCAGGGGGCCTGGAAACACCATATATTTT
v_gene: TRBV5-4; j_gene: TRBJ2-5; abundance: -; d_gene: TRBD2; CDR3aa: CASSPRLAGAHGETQYF; CDR3nt: TGTGCCAGCAGCCCGAGACTAGCGGGGGCCCATGGAGAGACCCAGTACTTC
v_gene: TRBV13; j_gene: TRBJ2-1; abundance: -; d_gene: TRBD2; CDR3aa: CASSPGTSGVYSYNEQFF; CDR3nt: TGTGCCAGCAGCCCTGGGACTAGCGGGGTATACTCCTACAATGAGCAGTTCTTC